This T cell receptor (beta chain) derives from a study of blood T cell repertoires in COVID-19. Germline CDR1 is DFQATT and CDR2 is SNEGSKA (reference sequence). V dropped 3 bases and J dropped 4; count of bases not matched to a gene: 8. This CDR3 has 16 amino acids. Assay: immunoSEQ multiplex PCR; the TCRdb copy retains only in-frame clones and omits some. The repertoire has about 300,000 clones, around 84% of them found once; the top ten carry over 1%. The chain joins TRBV20-1 to TRBJ1-5; 11 nucleotides agree with TRBD1. Material: peripheral blood. The source is a man between 65 and 79 years old with acute or convalescent COVID-19. The DNA for the CDR3 is TGCAGTGCTAGTCCCGGGACAGGGGGACGGAATCAGCCCCAGCATTTT. This codes for CSASPGTGGRNQPQHF.